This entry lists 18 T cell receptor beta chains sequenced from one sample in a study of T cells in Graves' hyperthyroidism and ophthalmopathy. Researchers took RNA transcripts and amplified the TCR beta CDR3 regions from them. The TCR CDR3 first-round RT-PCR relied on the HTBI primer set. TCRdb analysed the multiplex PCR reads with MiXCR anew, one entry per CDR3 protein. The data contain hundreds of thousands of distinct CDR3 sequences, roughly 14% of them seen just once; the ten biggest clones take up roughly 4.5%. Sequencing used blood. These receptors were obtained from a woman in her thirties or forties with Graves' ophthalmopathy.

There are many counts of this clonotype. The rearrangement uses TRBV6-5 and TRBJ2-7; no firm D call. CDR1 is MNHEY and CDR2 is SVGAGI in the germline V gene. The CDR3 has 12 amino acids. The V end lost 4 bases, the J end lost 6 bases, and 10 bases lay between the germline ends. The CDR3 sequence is CASSSLSSEQYF. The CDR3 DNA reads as TGTGCCAGCAGTTCCCTCTCCAGCGAGCAGTACTTC.

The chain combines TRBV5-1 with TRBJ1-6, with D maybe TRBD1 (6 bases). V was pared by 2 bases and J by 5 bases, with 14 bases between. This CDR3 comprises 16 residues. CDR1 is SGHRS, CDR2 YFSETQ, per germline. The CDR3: CASSFRPGTNNSPLHF. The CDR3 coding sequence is TGCGCCAGCAGCTTCCGACCCGGGACAAATAATTCACCCCTCCACTTT.

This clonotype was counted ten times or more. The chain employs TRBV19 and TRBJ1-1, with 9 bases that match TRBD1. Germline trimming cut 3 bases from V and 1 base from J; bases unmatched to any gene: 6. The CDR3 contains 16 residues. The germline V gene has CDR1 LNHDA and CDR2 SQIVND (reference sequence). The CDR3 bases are TGTGCCAGTAGTATCGCATTGGGACAGGGGAACACTGAAGCTTTCTTT. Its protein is CASSIALGQGNTEAFF.

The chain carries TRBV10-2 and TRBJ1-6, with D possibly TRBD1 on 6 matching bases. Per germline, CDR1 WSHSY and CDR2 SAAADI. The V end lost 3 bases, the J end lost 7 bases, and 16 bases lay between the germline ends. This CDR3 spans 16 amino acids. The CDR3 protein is CASSEWGGRTNSPLHF. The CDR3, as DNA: TGCGCCAGCAGTGAATGGGGGGGCAGGACGAATTCACCCCTCCACTTT.

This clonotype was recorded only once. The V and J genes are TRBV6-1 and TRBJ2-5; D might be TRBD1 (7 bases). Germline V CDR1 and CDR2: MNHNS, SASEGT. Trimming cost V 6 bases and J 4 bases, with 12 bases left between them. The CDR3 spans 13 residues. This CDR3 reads CASSAGQLETQYF. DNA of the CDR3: TGTGCCAGCAGCGCGGGACAGTTAGAGACCCAGTACTTC.

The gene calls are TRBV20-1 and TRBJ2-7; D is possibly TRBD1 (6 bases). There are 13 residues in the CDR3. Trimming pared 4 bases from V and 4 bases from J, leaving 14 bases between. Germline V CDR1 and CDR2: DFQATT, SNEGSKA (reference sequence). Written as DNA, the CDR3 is TGCAGTGCTAATCTGGGGGCAACGTACGAGCAGTACTTC. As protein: CSANLGATYEQYF.

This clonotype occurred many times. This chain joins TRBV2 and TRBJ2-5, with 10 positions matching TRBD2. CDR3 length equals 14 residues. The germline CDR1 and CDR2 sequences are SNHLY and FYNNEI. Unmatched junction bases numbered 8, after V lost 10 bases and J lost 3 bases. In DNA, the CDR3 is TGTGCCACCCGGGGACTAGCGAATGAAGAGACCCAGTACTTC. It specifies CATRGLANEETQYF.

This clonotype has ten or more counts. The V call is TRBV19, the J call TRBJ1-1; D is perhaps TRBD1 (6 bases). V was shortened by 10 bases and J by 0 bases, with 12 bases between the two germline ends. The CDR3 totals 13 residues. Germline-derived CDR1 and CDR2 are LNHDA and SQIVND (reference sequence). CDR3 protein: CAISQGMNTEAFF. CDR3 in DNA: TGTGCCATATCTCAGGGGATGAACACTGAAGCTTTCTTT.

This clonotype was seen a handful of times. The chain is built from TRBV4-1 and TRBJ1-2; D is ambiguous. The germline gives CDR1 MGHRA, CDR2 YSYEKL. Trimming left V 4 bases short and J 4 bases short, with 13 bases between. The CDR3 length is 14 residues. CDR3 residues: CASSPGLGGYGYTF. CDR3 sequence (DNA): TGCGCCAGCAGCCCCGGGTTGGGCGGCTATGGCTACACCTTC.

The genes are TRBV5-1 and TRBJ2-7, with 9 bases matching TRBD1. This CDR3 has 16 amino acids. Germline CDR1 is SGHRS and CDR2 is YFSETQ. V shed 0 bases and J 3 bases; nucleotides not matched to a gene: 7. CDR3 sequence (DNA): TGCGCCAGCAGCTTGGATTCGGGACAGGGTTACTACGAGCAGTACTTC. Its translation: CASSLDSGQGYYEQYF.

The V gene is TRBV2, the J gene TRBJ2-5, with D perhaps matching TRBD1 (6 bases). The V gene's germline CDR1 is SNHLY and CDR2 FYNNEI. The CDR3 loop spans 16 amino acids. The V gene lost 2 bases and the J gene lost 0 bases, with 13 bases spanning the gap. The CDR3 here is CASSEPDRNYQETQYF. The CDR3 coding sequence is TGTGCCAGCAGTGAACCCGACAGGAACTACCAAGAGACCCAGTACTTC.

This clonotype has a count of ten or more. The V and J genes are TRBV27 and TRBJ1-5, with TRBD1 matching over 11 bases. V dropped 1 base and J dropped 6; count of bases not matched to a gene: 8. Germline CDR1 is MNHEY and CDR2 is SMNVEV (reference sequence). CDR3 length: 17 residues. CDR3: CASSLFPGTGGSQPQHF. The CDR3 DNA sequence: TGTGCCAGCAGTTTATTCCCGGGGACAGGGGGGAGTCAGCCCCAGCATTTT.

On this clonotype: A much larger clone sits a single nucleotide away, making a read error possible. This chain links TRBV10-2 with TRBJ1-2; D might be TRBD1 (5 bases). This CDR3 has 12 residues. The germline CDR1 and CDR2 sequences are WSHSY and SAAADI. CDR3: CVSTPGNYGYTF. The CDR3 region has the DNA TGCGTCAGCACCCCAGGGAACTATGGCTACACCTTC.

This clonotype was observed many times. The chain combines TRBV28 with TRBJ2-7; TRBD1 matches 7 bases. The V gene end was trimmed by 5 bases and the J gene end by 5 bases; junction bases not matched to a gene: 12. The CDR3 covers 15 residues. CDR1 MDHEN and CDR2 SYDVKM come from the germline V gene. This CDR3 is CASSRTGTVTNEQYF. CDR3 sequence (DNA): TGTGCCAGCAGTCGTACCGGGACAGTAACTAACGAGCAGTACTTC.

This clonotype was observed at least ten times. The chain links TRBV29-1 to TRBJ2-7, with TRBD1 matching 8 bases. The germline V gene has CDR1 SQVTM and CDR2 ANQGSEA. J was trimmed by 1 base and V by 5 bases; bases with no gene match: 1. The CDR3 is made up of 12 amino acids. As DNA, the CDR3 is TGCAGCGTTTGGACAGGGTCCTACGAGCAGTACTTC. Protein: CSVWTGSYEQYF.

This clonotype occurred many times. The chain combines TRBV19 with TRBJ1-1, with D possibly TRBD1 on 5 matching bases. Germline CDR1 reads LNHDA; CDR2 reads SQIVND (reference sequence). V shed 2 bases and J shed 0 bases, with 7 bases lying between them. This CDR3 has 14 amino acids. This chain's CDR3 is CASSIRGVNTEAFF. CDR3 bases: TGTGCCAGTAGTATACGGGGCGTGAACACTGAAGCTTTCTTT.

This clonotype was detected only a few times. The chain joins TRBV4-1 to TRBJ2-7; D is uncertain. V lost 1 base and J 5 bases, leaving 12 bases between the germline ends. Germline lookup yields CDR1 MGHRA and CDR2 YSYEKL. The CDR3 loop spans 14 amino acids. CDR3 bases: TGCGCCAGCAGCCAAGTAGAAGGTCGGAACGAGCAGTACTTC. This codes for CASSQVEGRNEQYF.

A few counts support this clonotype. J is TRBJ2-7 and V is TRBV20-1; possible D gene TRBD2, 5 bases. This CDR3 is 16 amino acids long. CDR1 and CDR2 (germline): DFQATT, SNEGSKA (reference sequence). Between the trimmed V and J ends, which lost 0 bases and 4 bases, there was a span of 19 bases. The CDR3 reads CSARDPKRDLQYEQYF. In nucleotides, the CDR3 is TGCAGTGCTAGAGATCCTAAGAGGGATCTCCAATACGAGCAGTACTTC.